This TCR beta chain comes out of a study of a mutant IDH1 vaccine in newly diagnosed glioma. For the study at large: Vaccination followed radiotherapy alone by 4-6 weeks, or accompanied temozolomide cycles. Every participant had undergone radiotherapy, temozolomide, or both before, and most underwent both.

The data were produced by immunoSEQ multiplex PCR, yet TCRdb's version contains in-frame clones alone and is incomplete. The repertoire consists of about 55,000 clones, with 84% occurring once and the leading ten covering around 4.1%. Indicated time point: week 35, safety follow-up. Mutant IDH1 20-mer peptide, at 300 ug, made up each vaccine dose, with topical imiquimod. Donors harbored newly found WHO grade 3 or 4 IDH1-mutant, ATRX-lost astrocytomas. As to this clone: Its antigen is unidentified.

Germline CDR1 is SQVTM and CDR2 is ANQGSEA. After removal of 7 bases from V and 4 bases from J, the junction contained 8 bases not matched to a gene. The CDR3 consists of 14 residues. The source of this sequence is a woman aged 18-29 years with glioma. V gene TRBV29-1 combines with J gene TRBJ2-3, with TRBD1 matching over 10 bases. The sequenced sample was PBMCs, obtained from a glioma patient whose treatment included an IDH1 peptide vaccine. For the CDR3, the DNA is TGCAGCGGTGCCCCCGGGACAGGGGCAGATACGCAGTATTTT. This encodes CSGAPGTGADTQYF.